These 17 T cell receptor beta chains were sequenced from one sample in a study of blood T cell repertoires in COVID-19. TCRdb's copy holds only in-frame clones and misses some; the assay was immunoSEQ multiplex PCR. The sample yields under 300,000 clones, nearly 90% seen once. Sequenced input: peripheral blood. The receptors here all came from a woman in her thirties or forties who had recovered from COVID-19.

The genes are TRBV27 and TRBJ2-7; the match to TRBD2 covers 8 bases. CDR3 length: 17 residues. The V and J ends lost 6 bases and 3 bases, in that order; junction bases with no gene match: 16. Per germline, CDR1 MNHEY and CDR2 SMNVEV (reference sequence). In DNA form, the CDR3 reads TGTGCCAGCAGGACTACGGGGGGGCCTAGCGGGCGCTACGAGCAGTACTTC. Translated, it gives CASRTTGGPSGRYEQYF.

The genes are TRBV6-5 and TRBJ1-6; TRBD1 matches 9 bases. The germline gives CDR1 MNHEY, CDR2 SVGAGI. The CDR3 runs 14 residues. Unmatched junction bases numbered 3, after V lost 6 bases and J lost 6 bases. CDR3 bases: TGTGCCAGCAGACAGGGGGCGGGTAATTCACCCCTCCACTTT. Translating it yields CASRQGAGNSPLHF.

The chain carries TRBV6-5 and TRBJ1-6; no firm D call. The germline V gene encodes CDR1 MNHEY and CDR2 SVGAGI. This CDR3 has 11 residues. Trimming pared 6 bases from V and 12 bases from J, leaving 9 bases between. In DNA, the CDR3 is TGTGCCAGCAGCTTGACTTTACCCCTCCACTTT. It codes for CASSLTLPLHF.

J is TRBJ2-2 and V is TRBV5-4; 11 nucleotides match TRBD2. This CDR3 has 19 residues. Germline V CDR1 and CDR2: SGHNT, YYREEE (reference sequence). The V gene end was trimmed by 1 base and the J gene end by 6 bases; junction bases not matched to a gene: 14. CDR3 amino acids: CASSLIGRTSGSQAGELFF. The CDR3 nucleotides are TGTGCCAGCAGCTTGATCGGGCGAACTAGCGGGAGTCAGGCCGGGGAGCTGTTTTTT.

J is TRBJ2-1 and V is TRBV7-2; TRBD1 or TRBD2 may be the D gene (6 bases each). CDR3 length equals 16 residues. V lost 5 bases and J lost 0, with 14 bases in between. From germline, CDR1 is SGHTA and CDR2 FQGNSA. The CDR3, as DNA: TGTGCCAGCAGCCTAGGGGGGAGGAGCTCCTACAATGAGCAGTTCTTC. As protein: CASSLGGRSSYNEQFF.

This clone was counted a single time. V usage is TRBV5-6 and J usage is TRBJ2-7; D is perhaps TRBD1 (6 bases). Trimming removed 0 bases from V and 4 bases from J, with 8 bases in between. Germline lookup yields CDR1 SGHDT and CDR2 YYEEEE. This CDR3 spans 13 amino acids. The CDR3 bases are TGTGCCAGCAGCTTGGGGACAGTATACGAGCAGTACTTC. Translating gives CASSLGTVYEQYF.

The chain carries TRBV3-1 (or the pseudogene TRBV3-2) and TRBJ1-2; the D gene is possibly TRBD1 (6 bases). Germline V lookup: CDR1 LGHDT, CDR2 YNNKEL (reference sequence). The CDR3 runs to 19 residues. V dropped 0 bases and J dropped 3 bases, with 23 bases sitting between them. This CDR3 reads CASSQEPGQVSPSYYGYTF. CDR3 DNA: TGTGCCAGCAGCCAAGAACCGGGACAAGTTTCCCCTTCCTACTATGGCTACACCTTC.

The gene calls are TRBV3-1 (or the pseudogene TRBV3-2) and TRBJ2-5; a weak D match, TRBD1 (6 bases). The germline gives CDR1 LGHDT, CDR2 YNNKEL (reference sequence). This CDR3 is built from 16 residues. The ends were cut back, 3 bases at V and 2 bases at J, with 16 bases in the middle. This CDR3 is CASSQGTRSYQETQYF. The CDR3 bases are TGTGCCAGCAGCCAGGGGACAAGGTCTTATCAAGAGACCCAGTACTTC.

This clone was observed a single time. The rearrangement joins TRBV19 to TRBJ2-1, with D possibly TRBD1 on 6 matching bases. The CDR3 covers 13 residues. Germline CDR1 is LNHDA and CDR2 is SQIVND (reference sequence). V was clipped by 6 bases and J by 4 bases, with 10 bases between them. The CDR3 loop is CASSRGLYNEQFF. DNA of the CDR3: TGTGCCAGTAGCAGGGGCCTATACAATGAGCAGTTCTTC.

The rearrangement joins TRBV28 to TRBJ2-3, with 7 bases that match TRBD1. The CDR3 consists of 15 residues. Germline loops: CDR1 MDHEN, CDR2 SYDVKM. The junction had 7 bases not matched to a gene; V was cut back by 5 bases and J by 2 bases. In DNA form, the CDR3 reads TGTGCCAGCAGTCACTCGGGACAGTCCACAGATACGCAGTATTTT. It encodes CASSHSGQSTDTQYF. Filled out from reference TRBV28 and TRBJ2-3, the complete variable domain reads DVKVTQSSRYLVKRTGEKVFLECVQDMDHENMFWYRQDPGLGLRLIYFSYDVKMKEKGDIPEGYSVSREKKERFSLILESASTNQTSMYLCASSHSGQSTDTQYFGPGTRLTVL.

The rearrangement uses TRBV12-5 and TRBJ2-7; no reliable D call. Trimming took 2 bases from V and 6 from J, leaving 11 bases between them. The CDR3 runs to 13 residues. Germline V gene sequence: CDR1 LGHNT, CDR2 FRNRAP. CDR3 nucleotides: TGTGCTAGTGGTTTGCTAAACAGTCGCGAGCAGTACTTC. Translation gives CASGLLNSREQYF. Using reference TRBV12-5 and TRBJ2-7 for the parts outside the CDR3, the full variable domain is DARVTQTPRHKVTEMGQEVTMRCQPILGHNTVFWYRQTMMQGLELLAYFRNRAPLDDSGMPKDRFSAEMPDATLATLKIQPSEPRDSAVYFCASGLLNSREQYFGPGTRLTVT.

The rearrangement uses TRBV27 and TRBJ1-4, with unresolved D. Germline V gives CDR1 MNHEY, CDR2 SMNVEV (reference sequence). With 5 bases removed from V and 7 bases from J, the gap between germline ends came to 14 bases. This CDR3 is 14 amino acids long. The CDR3 DNA reads as TGTGCCAGCAGTACTGCGGGCAGTTTTGAAAAACTGTTTTTT. Encoded protein: CASSTAGSFEKLFF.

The chain has TRBV5-1 and TRBJ2-3; D might be TRBD1 (6 bases). V was cut by 5 bases and J by 2 bases, with 15 bases left in between. CDR1 SGHRS and CDR2 YFSETQ come from the germline V gene. The CDR3 runs 15 residues. Here the CDR3 DNA reads TGCGCCAGCAGGTTAAGAAACAGGGACACAGATACGCAGTATTTT. Encoded protein: CASRLRNRDTDTQYF.

The rearrangement joins TRBV5-6 to TRBJ2-7; no reliable D call. The germline gives CDR1 SGHDT, CDR2 YYEEEE. Between the trimmed V and J ends, which lost 0 bases and 5 bases, there was a span of 6 bases. CDR3 size: 12 residues. CDR3 nucleotide sequence: TGTGCCAGCAGCTTGGTCGGTAACGAGCAGTACTTC. Its translation: CASSLVGNEQYF.

A word on this clone: Additional DNA sequences in this sample encode the identical CDR3. V usage is TRBV18 and J usage is TRBJ2-7; 10 bases are a match to TRBD1. V lost 3 bases and J lost 2; bases outside the gene matches: 1. Germline values: CDR1 KGHSH, CDR2 LQKENI. This CDR3 is built from 14 residues. The CDR3, as DNA: TGTGCCAGCTCACCCGGGACAGGGGCCTACGAGCAGTACTTC. This encodes CASSPGTGAYEQYF.

V gene TRBV29-1 combines with J gene TRBJ2-1; 7 nucleotides agree with TRBD1. Looked up from germline, CDR1 is SQVTM and CDR2 is ANQGSEA. V shed 3 bases, J shed 9 bases, and the junction held 8 bases outside the gene matches. This CDR3 comprises 13 residues. CDR3 sequence reads: CSVDDRAASEQFF. CDR3 coding DNA: TGCAGCGTTGATGACAGGGCGGCGAGTGAGCAGTTCTTC.

The chain combines TRBV5-1 with TRBJ2-1, with 9 bases that match TRBD2. The CDR3 runs 14 residues. The trim removed 3 bases at V and 8 bases at J, leaving 6 bases unmatched. CDR1 SGHRS and CDR2 YFSETQ come from the germline V gene. This CDR3 is CASSYGGGAYEQFF. The CDR3 DNA sequence: TGCGCCAGCAGCTATGGCGGGGGGGCATATGAGCAGTTCTTC.